Detailed here is one TCR beta chain. The antigen is unknown. Per sorted-subset replicate PCR, input was around 200 ng DNA, representing around 29,000 T cell genomes. Original analysis: ImmunoSEQ junction-only sequences lacked quality scores, so their filtering differed. Sequencing was performed with immunoSEQ multiplex PCR; in TCRdb, only in-frame clones are kept and a portion is missing. The V and J calls and clone size are taken from that table; D and trimming were inferred from the DNA. There are some 2.1 million clones in the sample; 90% to 95% occur only once, and about 1.7% lies in the top ten. The naive CD8 fraction comprised CD45RO-negative cells positively selected for CCR7 and excluded terminally differentiated effector memory CD45RA+ cells. The data originate from a study of shared clonotypes between healthy human individuals. Regarding the study as a whole: Few donors limited the genetic and exposure-history diversity represented.

Germline CDR1 is SGDLS and CDR2 is YYNGEE. This CDR3 has 14 residues. Trimming took off 0 bases at V and 6 bases at J, with 11 bases between the two ends. The chain carries TRBV9 and TRBJ2-3, with a possible D match to TRBD2 (5 bases). This TCR was recovered from a man younger than 35 in good health. Some clones in this sample may be carry-over from other donors' samples. The sequenced sample consisted of naive CD8+ T cells from PBMCs. In DNA, the CDR3 is TGTGCCAGCAGCGTAGGGGAGCAACCTGATACGCAGTATTTT. Protein product: CASSVGEQPDTQYF.